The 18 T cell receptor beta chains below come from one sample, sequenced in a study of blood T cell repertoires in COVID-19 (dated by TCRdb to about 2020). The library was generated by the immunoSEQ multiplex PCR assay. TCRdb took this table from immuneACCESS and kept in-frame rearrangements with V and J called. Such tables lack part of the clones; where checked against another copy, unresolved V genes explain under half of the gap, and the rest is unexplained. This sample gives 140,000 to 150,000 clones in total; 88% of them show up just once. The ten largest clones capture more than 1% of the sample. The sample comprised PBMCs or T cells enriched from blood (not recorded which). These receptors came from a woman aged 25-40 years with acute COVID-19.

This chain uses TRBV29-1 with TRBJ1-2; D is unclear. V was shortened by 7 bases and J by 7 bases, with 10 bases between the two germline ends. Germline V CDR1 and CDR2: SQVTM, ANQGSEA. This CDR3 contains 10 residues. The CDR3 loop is CSAGEGGYTF. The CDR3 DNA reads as TGCAGCGCAGGTGAGGGTGGCTACACCTTC. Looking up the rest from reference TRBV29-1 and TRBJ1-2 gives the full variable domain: SAVISQKPSRDICQRGTSLTIQCQVDSQVTMMFWYRQQPGQSLTLIATANQGSEATYESGFVIDKFPISRPNLTFSTLTVSNMSPEDSSIYLCSAGEGGYTFGSGTRLTVV.

Here the CDR3 DNA reads TGTGCCAGCAGCTGGTCCAGCTACGAGCAGTACTTC. Protein product: CASSWSSYEQYF. The chain couples TRBV11-2 to TRBJ2-7; D is unresolved. This CDR3 spans 12 amino acids. Germline CDR1 and CDR2: SGHAT and FQNNGV. The V and J ends lost 4 bases and 3 bases respectively, with 7 bases between them.

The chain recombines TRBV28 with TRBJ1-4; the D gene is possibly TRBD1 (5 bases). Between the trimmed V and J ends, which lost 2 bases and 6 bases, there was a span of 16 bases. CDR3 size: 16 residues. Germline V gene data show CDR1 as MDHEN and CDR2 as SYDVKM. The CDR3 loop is CASSLILSGEDEKLFF. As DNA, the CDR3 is TGTGCCAGCAGTTTAATTCTGTCGGGGGAGGATGAAAAACTGTTTTTT. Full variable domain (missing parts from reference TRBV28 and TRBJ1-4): DVKVTQSSRYLVKRTGEKVFLECVQDMDHENMFWYRQDPGLGLRLIYFSYDVKMKEKGDIPEGYSVSREKKERFSLILESASTNQTSMYLCASSLILSGEDEKLFFGSGTQLSVL.

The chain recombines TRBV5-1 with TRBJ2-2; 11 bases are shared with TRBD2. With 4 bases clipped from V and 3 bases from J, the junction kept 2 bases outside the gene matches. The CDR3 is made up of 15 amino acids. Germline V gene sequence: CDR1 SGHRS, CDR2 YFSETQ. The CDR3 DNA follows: TGCGCCAGCAGCGGGACTAGCGGCGACACCGGGGAGCTGTTTTTT. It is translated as CASSGTSGDTGELFF.

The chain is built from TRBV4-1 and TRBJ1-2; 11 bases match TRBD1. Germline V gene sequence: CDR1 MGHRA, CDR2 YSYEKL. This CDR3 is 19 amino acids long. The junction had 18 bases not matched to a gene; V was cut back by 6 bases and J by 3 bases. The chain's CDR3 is CASRPRTPSGQGAYYGYTF. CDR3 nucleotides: TGCGCCAGCAGACCAAGAACCCCTTCTGGACAGGGGGCTTACTATGGCTACACCTTC.

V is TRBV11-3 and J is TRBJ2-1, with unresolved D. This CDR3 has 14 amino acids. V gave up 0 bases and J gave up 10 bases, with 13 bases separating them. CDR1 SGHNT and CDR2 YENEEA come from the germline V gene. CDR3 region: CASSLEGGPREQFF. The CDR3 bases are TGTGCCAGCAGCTTAGAGGGTGGGCCTCGGGAGCAGTTCTTC. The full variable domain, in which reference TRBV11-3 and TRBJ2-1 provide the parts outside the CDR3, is EAGVVQSPRYKIIEKKQPVAFWCNPISGHNTLYWYLQNLGQGPELLIRYENEEAVDDSQLPKDRFSAERLKGVDSTLKIQPAELGDSAVYLCASSLEGGPREQFFGPGTRLTVL.

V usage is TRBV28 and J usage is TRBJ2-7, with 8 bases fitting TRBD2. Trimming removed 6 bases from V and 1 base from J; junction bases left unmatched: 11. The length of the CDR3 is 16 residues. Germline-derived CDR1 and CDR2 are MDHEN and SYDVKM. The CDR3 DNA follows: TGTGCCAGCAGCCCGGGAGGGCTGTTTCGTTCCTACGAGCAGTACTTC. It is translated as CASSPGGLFRSYEQYF.

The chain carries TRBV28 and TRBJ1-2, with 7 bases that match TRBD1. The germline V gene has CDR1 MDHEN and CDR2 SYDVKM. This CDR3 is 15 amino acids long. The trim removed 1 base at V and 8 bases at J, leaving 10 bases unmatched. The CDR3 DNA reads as TGTGCCAGCAGTTTATACGGGCAGGGGGTTTACGGCTACACCTTC. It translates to CASSLYGQGVYGYTF.

The CDR3 is CASSEVLRFDTEAFF. As DNA, the CDR3 is TGTGCCAGCAGTGAAGTACTCCGCTTTGACACTGAAGCTTTCTTT. This rearrangement joins TRBV2 to TRBJ1-1, with D unresolved. From germline, CDR1 is SNHLY and CDR2 FYNNEI. Trimming took 1 base from V and 3 from J, leaving 12 bases between them. This CDR3 has 15 residues.

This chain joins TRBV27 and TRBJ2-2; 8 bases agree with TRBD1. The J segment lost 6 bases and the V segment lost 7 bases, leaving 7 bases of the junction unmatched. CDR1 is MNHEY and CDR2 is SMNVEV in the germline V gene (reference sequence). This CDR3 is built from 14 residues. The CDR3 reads CASTRQGTAGELFF. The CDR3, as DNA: TGTGCCAGCACTAGACAGGGGACGGCCGGGGAGCTGTTTTTT.

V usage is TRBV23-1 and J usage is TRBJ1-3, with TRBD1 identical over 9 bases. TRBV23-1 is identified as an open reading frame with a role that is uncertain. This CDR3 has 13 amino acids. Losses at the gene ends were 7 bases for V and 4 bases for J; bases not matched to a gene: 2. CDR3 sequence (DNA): TGCGCCAGCATACAGGGGGCGGGAAACACCATATATTTT. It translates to CASIQGAGNTIYF.

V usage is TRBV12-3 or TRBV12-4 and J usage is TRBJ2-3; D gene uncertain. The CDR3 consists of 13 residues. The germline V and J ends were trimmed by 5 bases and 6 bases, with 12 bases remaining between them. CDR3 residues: CASSRGPADTQYF. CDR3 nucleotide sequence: TGTGCCAGCAGTCGCGGCCCGGCGGATACGCAGTATTTT.

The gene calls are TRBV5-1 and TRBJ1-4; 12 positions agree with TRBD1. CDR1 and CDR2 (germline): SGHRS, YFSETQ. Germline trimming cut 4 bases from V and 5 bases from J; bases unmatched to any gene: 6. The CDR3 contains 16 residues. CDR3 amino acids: CASSMGQGAGNEKLFF. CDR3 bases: TGCGCCAGCAGCATGGGACAGGGGGCGGGAAATGAAAAACTGTTTTTT.

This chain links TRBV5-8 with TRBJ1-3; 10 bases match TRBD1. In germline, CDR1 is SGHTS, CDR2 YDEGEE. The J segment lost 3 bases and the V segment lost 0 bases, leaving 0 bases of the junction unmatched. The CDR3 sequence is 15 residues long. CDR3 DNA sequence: TGTGCCAGCAGCTTGGGGGACAGGGGTGGAAACACCATATATTTT. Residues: CASSLGDRGGNTIYF.

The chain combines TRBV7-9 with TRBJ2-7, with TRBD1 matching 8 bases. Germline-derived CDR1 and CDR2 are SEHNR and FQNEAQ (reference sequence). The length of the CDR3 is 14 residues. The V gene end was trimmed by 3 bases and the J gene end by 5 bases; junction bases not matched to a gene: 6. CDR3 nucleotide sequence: TGTGCCAGCAGCTTGCGGACAGGGAGCGACGAGCAGTACTTC. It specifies CASSLRTGSDEQYF.

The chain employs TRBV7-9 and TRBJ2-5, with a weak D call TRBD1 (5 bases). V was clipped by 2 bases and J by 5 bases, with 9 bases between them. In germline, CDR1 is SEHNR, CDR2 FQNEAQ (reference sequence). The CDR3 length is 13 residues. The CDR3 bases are TGTGCCAGCAGCTTATCAGGGTTGGAGACCCAGTACTTC. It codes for CASSLSGLETQYF.

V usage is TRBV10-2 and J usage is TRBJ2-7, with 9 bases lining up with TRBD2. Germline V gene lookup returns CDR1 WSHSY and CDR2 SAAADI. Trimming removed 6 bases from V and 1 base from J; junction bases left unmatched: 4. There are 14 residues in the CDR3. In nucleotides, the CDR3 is TGCGCCAGCAGCACTAGCGGGTCATCCTACGAGCAGTACTTC. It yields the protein CASSTSGSSYEQYF.

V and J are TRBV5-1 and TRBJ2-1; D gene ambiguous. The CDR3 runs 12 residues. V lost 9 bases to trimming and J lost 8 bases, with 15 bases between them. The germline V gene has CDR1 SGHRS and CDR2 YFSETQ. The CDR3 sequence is CATTDNTDEQFF. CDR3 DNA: TGCGCCACTACCGACAATACCGATGAGCAGTTCTTC.